Below, one T cell receptor beta chain is given with its context. In its sample, this clone was seen a few times. Its cognate antigen has yet to be identified. Base qualities are not recorded, but no much larger clone differs from it by a single base. The CDR3 covers 19 residues, taking in both the cysteine and the phenylalanine. Only CDR3 DNA is held: 57 bases, read in frame from base 1. Taken from the germline V gene (reference sequence), the CDR1 and CDR2 loops are LNHDA and SQIVND. Trimming accounts for 3 bases at V and 3 bases at J, while the number of junction bases matched to no gene is 12. Receptor amplification or capture employed the immunoSEQ multiplex PCR assay. For the multiplex PCR, a mixture combining 60 forward primers for TCR Vbeta segments and 13 reverse primers for TCR Jbeta segments was used. The CDR3 region of rearranged TCR beta genes was amplified from genomic DNA with a multiplex PCR assay. The Illumina HiSeq System was used to sequence the amplified TCR beta libraries as 87-base-pair reads. Per the authors' processing: In a later analysis, 70 million to 95 million unique TCR beta chains were counted across the roughly 670 repertoires, and approximately 9.9 million of these chains were shared by at least two donors. Raw reads were error-corrected and collapsed into unique sequences with a nearest-neighbor algorithm that merged closely related sequences to remove PCR and sequencing errors. To assign V, D and J gene segments, CDR3 sequences were aligned to IMGT reference sequences. Each retained sequence needed at least a six-nucleotide match to both a V gene segment and a J gene segment. A rearrangement counted as productive if the CDR3 had no stop codons and remained in frame with V and J, and every other rearrangement counted as non-productive. CDR3 was defined by IMGT convention, running from the second conserved V-encoded cysteine to the conserved J-encoded phenylalanine. The earlier analysis of roughly 590 of the donors excluded sequences that lacked an unambiguous match to a single V gene segment. In an earlier analysis of more than 500 of the donors, a V segment was called functional when productive rearrangements were above 56.7%, and segregating when the standard deviation between donors exceeded 5%. A statistical classification framework was built for diagnosing cytomegalovirus status from the catalog of TCR beta chain sequences. A later analysis assigned V and J genes by comparing TCR nucleotide sequences with IMGT/GENE-DB human TR gene sequences. In a later analysis, CDR3 sequences and most-parsimonious VDJ recombination scenarios were assigned using the TCRdist pipeline. In a later analysis, each TCR beta chain was defined by its CDR3 amino acid sequence together with its V-gene family, and reads lacking a unique V-gene family were excluded. A later analysis removed 500 to 600 highly shared, low-generation-probability nucleotide sequences to deal with suspected cross-contamination and a sequencing artifact. A later analysis calculated a clonal expansion index for each public chain from normalized within-repertoire ranks of inferred template counts. A later analysis computed generation probabilities with a VDJ recombination model fitted to out-of-frame rearrangements, and checked the results against IGoR. A later analysis scored TCR-TCR, TCR-HLA and TCR-CMV co-occurrence with hypergeometric tests, applying a repertoire-size bias correction to TCR pairs. To estimate false discovery rates, a later analysis permuted the HLA or CMV assignments 20 times. In a later analysis, co-occurring TCRs were grouped with DBSCAN, and TCRdist sequence similarity was added when clustering was performed within HLA-allele-positive subsets. Repertoires with fewer than 30,000 or more than 120,000 public chains, plus five repertoires with anomalous nucleotide sharing, were excluded from co-occurrence clustering. TCRdb provides this immuneACCESS table in a form limited to in-frame rearrangements. Some clones are lacking; in checked studies, under half of them reflect an unresolved V gene, and why the rest are absent is not known. From that table come the V and J calls and clone size; the DNA was used to work out D and trimming. In all, the sample holds about 160,000 clones, and about 64% of those were seen once. Roughly 7% of the sample is held by the ten biggest clonotypes.

The sample originates from a study of cytomegalovirus exposure and HLA in healthy donors (TCRdb year 2017). For the study in its entirety: In an earlier analysis of several hundred of the donors, 276 Gb of sequence data and just under 120 million unique TCR beta sequences from about 179 million T cells were reported. An early release that covered roughly 600 HLA-typed donors contained approximately 300 gigabases of sequencing data and tens of millions of unique TCR sequences. Among the roughly 400 genotyped donors, around 81% belonged to the genetic ancestry cluster associated with self-reported Caucasian donors. The study aimed to test whether signatures of past pathogen exposure could be identified by cataloging public T cell receptors. The study used immunosequencing to profile the T cell repertoires of hundreds of subjects and linked those repertoires to cytomegalovirus serostatus. A separate validation cohort of roughly 110 different subjects was used in addition to the approximately 700-subject first cohort. To predict cytomegalovirus infection status, the study combined high-throughput TCR immunosequencing, statistical association of individual TCRs with disease status, and machine learning. A later analysis re-analyzed previously published TCR beta repertoires from 660 or so donors and added high-resolution HLA genotyping to study TCR occurrence patterns. The later analysis used no new phenotypic data to find candidate immune exposures, relying instead on TCR beta sequences and their occurrence across donors. An earlier analysis of around 580 of the donors used high-throughput TCR beta sequencing to judge whether each TCR beta V gene segment behaved as functional or pseudogenic. Donor age, sex, ethnicity and CMV serostatus were compiled together with the repertoire data. A later genetic analysis used genome-wide SNP genotypes for about three fifths of the roughly 700 donors, treating that subset as a discovery cohort. Every repertoire in the discovery cohort had been generated on one and the same sequencing platform. HLA typing covered class I and class II loci at four-digit resolution. The number of typed donors differed by locus: roughly 620-630 for A, B, C, DRB1 and DQB1; about 520 for DQA1; 606 for DPA1; and about 470 for DPB1. Five DR-DQ haplotypes were treated as single units for association and clustering because of strong linkage in the cohort. On average, roughly 200,000 unique TCR beta nucleotide sequences were sequenced per donor among some 420 genotyped donors of the cohort, with roughly a sixth of those sequences being non-productive. What the authors observed across the whole study: A later genetic analysis associated a missense DCLRE1C variant with V-gene and J-gene trimming of TCR beta chains, and an independent cohort replicated the association. When HLA alleles, especially DR and DQ, strongly co-occurred, TCR associations were difficult to assign to individual alleles. The earlier analysis of some 560 of the donors excluded some 15 rarely observed V segments, including chromosome 9 orphons, because counts were too low. A total of 150 or so TCR beta chains were listed by the study as associated with cytomegalovirus. Linkage disequilibrium might explain the correlated functional status among segregating V segments, but an unknown experimental factor could not be excluded. According to a later analysis, most CMV-associated TCR beta chains appeared to be HLA-restricted, and the HLA associations seemed to be driven largely by CMV exposure. In a later analysis, several top co-occurrence clusters were reported to appear linked to parvovirus B19, influenza, CMV and Epstein-Barr virus. Immune exposure information for the cohort was limited to CMV serostatus. A group of highly shared sequence variants was considered likely to be a technical artifact of the sequencing pipeline. Because HLA typing was unavailable for some donors at each locus, only the typed subset was used in association tests. A few of the identified cytomegalovirus-associated TCR beta chains were confirmed in vitro to be specific for cytomegalovirus antigens. In a later analysis, TCR association rates were found to vary across HLA loci, with the most associated TCRs seen for DRB1 alleles and the fewest for HLA-C alleles. A later analysis found that HLA-associated TCR beta chains were more clonally expanded and had lower generation probabilities than equally common non-associated chains. The authors suggested that the approach could potentially be extended to other disease states and immunological phenotypes. At a false discovery rate of 0.05, a later analysis linked roughly 17,000 TCR beta sequences to specific HLA alleles. A further reported finding was that TCR beta sequences accurately predicted the HLA-A and HLA-B alleles for most subjects in the first cohort. In an earlier analysis of around 600 of the donors, most TCR beta V segments appeared in productive rearrangements about 87% or about 30% of the time, broadly matching IMGT annotations. Only TCR beta chains were sequenced in this cohort, and the absence of alpha or paired-chain data limited detectable features. Compared with the approximately 700-donor mean, donors in an Asian-associated ancestry cluster had fewer N-insertions in productive TCRs, according to a later genetic analysis. Cytomegalovirus status was reported to be diagnosed by the classifier with high specificity and sensitivity in both the original and validation cohorts. The 87-base-pair reads could not distinguish some IMGT-functional V segments, including TRBV6-2 and TRBV6-3, so those segments were excluded. Presence/absence analyses assumed roughly uniform sequencing depth across donors, an assumption that may not hold. Most TCR sequences were seen in very few donors, while some public TCRs were found in many individuals.

The cohort was made up of 650 to 700 healthy bone marrow donors. At the time of sampling, all cohort members were nominally healthy, though unrecorded immune exposures were likely present. The donor tested CMV seropositive and was one of the 289 seropositive cohort members. A peripheral blood sample was collected from each donor, and TCR beta sequencing was performed on peripheral blood mononuclear cells. Genomic DNA extraction from the blood cell samples was performed with the Qiagen DNeasy Blood Extraction Kit. The sequence joins TRBV19 to TRBJ2-7, with 15 bases aligning to TRBD2. This receptor was identified in a woman in her fifties or sixties in good health and CMV-seropositive. Material: PBMCs. The DNA sequence is as follows: TGTGCCAGTAGTATTAGTTTTTCGGGACTAGCGGGAGGAAACTACGAGCAGTACTTC. Its protein reads: CASSISFSGLAGGNYEQYF.